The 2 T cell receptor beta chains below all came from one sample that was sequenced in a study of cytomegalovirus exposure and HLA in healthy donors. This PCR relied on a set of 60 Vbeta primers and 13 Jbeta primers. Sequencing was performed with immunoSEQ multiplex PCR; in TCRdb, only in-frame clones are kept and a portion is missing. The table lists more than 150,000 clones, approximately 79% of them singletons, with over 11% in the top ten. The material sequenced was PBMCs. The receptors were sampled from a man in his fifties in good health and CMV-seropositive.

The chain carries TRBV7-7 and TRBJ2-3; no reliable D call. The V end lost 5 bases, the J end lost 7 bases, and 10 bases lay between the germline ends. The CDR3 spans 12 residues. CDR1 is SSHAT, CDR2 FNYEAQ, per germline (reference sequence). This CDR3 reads CASSHSPHTQYF. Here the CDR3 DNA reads TGTGCCAGCAGCCATTCCCCCCATACGCAGTATTTT.

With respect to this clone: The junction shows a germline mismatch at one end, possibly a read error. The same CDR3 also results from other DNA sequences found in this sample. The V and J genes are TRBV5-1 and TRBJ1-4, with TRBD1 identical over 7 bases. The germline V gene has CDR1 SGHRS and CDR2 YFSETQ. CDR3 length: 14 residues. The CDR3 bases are TGCGCCAGCAGCCTTGACAGGGTACGAGAAAAGCTGTTTTTT. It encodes CASSLDRVREKLFF.